One and the same sample provided the 8 T cell receptor beta chains below, sequenced in a study of vaccination and CD4 T cells after COVID-19 (dated by TCRdb to between 2021 and 2024). The method behind the library was PCR. Reads for this sample came from an Illumina iSeq 100. At the Johns Hopkins FTIC core, DNA from the cultured CD4+ T cells underwent TCR sequencing with the Oncomine TCR Beta short-read assay. TCRdb reprocessing: public reads trimmed at Q25 with fastp, clones called with MiXCR, in-frame beta chains kept. Each entry merges the rows of one CDR3 protein and shows their most common DNA and genes. For this sample there are roughly 8,200 distinct CDR3 sequences; 40% to 55% appear just once. Approximately 40% of the sample is in the top ten clones. The sample's treatment or condition label, in plain terms: approximately 9-day PBMC culture with coronavirus spike peptide pools or control peptides (ViraFEST assay).

Antigens of these TCRs are unknown. The sample comprised CD4+ T cells from blood, cultured in vitro. The receptors stem from a human donor who had recovered from COVID-19.

This chain links TRBV19 with TRBJ1-5; TRBD1 is a possible D gene (6 bases). The germline CDR1 and CDR2 sequences are LNHDA and SQIVND (reference sequence). Trimming shortened V by 5 bases and J by 5 bases, and 13 bases separated the two germline ends. CDR3 size: 14 residues. CDR3 loop: CASSSRQAHQPQHF. DNA of the CDR3: TGTGCCAGTAGTTCTCGACAGGCGCATCAGCCCCAGCATTTT.

The rearrangement links TRBV7-2 to TRBJ2-2, with D unclear. Trimming pared 5 bases from V and 6 bases from J, leaving 16 bases between. The CDR3 is 15 amino acids. Germline lookup yields CDR1 SGHTA and CDR2 FQGNSA. CDR3 in DNA: TGTGCCAGCAGCAAGGATAGCAGGAGCGCCGGGGAGCTGTTTTTT. Translation gives CASSKDSRSAGELFF.

The chain has TRBV5-8 and TRBJ1-1; 11 bases are a match to TRBD1. V lost 4 bases, J lost 2 bases, and 7 bases stayed unmatched. The CDR3 covers 16 residues. Germline loops: CDR1 SGHTS, CDR2 YDEGEE. The CDR3 spells CASSRGQGGGNTEAFF. For the CDR3, the DNA is TGTGCCAGCAGCAGGGGACAGGGGGGAGGAAACACTGAAGCTTTCTTT.

In DNA, the CDR3 is TGTGCCACCAGCATAGGGGGTCGGGCCTACGAGCAGTACTTC. This encodes CATSIGGRAYEQYF. The chain employs TRBV15 and TRBJ2-7; perhaps TRBD1 as D (6 bases). This CDR3 comprises 14 residues. The germline V gene has CDR1 LNHNV and CDR2 YYDKDF (reference sequence). Trimming left V 4 bases short and J 2 bases short, with 12 bases between. The whole variable domain, filled in from reference TRBV15 and TRBJ2-7, reads DAMVIQNPRYQVTQFGKPVTLSCSQTLNHNVMYWYQQKSSQAPKLLFHYYDKDFNNEADTPDNFQSRRPNTSFCFLDIRSPGLGDTAMYLCATSIGGRAYEQYFGPGTRLTVT.

Here the CDR3 reads CAISGQGMYGYTF. The DNA for the CDR3 is TGTGCCATCAGTGGACAGGGGATGTATGGCTACACCTTC. The chain recombines TRBV10-3 with TRBJ1-2, with 8 bases aligning to TRBD1. CDR1 is ENHRY, CDR2 SYGVKD, per germline. This CDR3 comprises 13 residues. Trimming took 4 bases from V and 5 from J; bases not matched to a gene: 3.

V is TRBV7-3 and J is TRBJ2-1; 7 bases align to TRBD2. The germline CDR1 and CDR2 sequences are SGHTA and FQGTGA. Losses at the gene ends were 4 bases for V and 7 bases for J; bases not matched to a gene: 7. This CDR3 region has 14 residues. The chain's CDR3 is CASSSAGGNNEQFF. The CDR3 DNA is TGTGCCAGCAGCTCCGCCGGGGGGAATAATGAGCAGTTCTTC.

This clonotype was recorded a few times. The genes are TRBV7-2 and TRBJ2-3, with D hard to call. CDR3 length: 14 amino acids. Trimming stripped 3 bases from V and 3 bases from J, with 10 bases between. Germline V lookup: CDR1 SGHTA, CDR2 FQGNSA. The CDR3 coding sequence is TGTGCCAGCAGCTTTAGGTCTTCTACAGATACGCAGTATTTT. Its protein is CASSFRSSTDTQYF. Filled out from reference TRBV7-2 and TRBJ2-3, the complete variable domain reads GAGVSQSPSNKVTEKGKDVELRCDPISGHTALYWYRQSLGQGLEFLIYFQGNSAPDKSGLPSDRFSAERTGGSVSTLTIQRTQQEDSAVYLCASSFRSSTDTQYFGPGTRLTVL.

The chain combines TRBV20-1 with TRBJ1-1, with 7 bases fitting TRBD1. Germline assignment: CDR1 DFQATT and CDR2 SNEGSKA (reference sequence). J lost 8 bases, V lost 1 base, and 7 bases had no gene match. The CDR3 contains 13 residues. The CDR3 here is CSARVVGQYEAFF. CDR3 DNA: TGCAGTGCTAGAGTCGTGGGACAGTACGAAGCTTTCTTT.